The 6 T cell receptor beta chains listed next were all sequenced from one sample in a study of shared clonotypes between healthy human individuals. This table comes from immunoSEQ multiplex PCR, and its TCRdb copy is limited to in-frame clones, with some not included. The sample carries under 550,000 clones, about 95% recorded once. Material for sequencing was naive CD4+ T cells sorted from blood. Regarding subset: CD45RA+ positively selected. The source is a woman aged 25-40 years in good health.

This clone was counted a single time. This chain joins TRBV19 and TRBJ1-4, with 7 bases matching TRBD1. This CDR3 contains 16 residues. CDR1 LNHDA and CDR2 SQIVND come from the germline V gene (reference sequence). Trimming removed 4 bases from V and 8 bases from J; junction bases left unmatched: 13. Written as DNA, the CDR3 is TGTGCCAGTAGTAGCGCCCGACAGGGAGAGGAAGAAAAACTGTTTTTT. Its translation: CASSSARQGEEEKLFF.

The J gene is TRBJ2-3, the V gene TRBV29-1; possibly TRBD2 for D (5 bases). Germline V lookup: CDR1 SQVTM, CDR2 ANQGSEA. This CDR3 is built from 13 residues. Trimming removed 8 bases at V and 6 bases at J, with 18 bases between. Here the CDR3 DNA reads TGCAGCTTCTCCAAACTAGACCCCGATACGCAGTATTTT. Protein sequence: CSFSKLDPDTQYF.

The chain is built from TRBV6-1 and TRBJ2-5; D remains unclear. The CDR3 is 13 residues long. Deletions cut 6 bases from V and 1 base from J, with 9 bases between. Germline V gene data show CDR1 as MNHNS and CDR2 as SASEGT. CDR3: CASRQSPQETQYF. The CDR3 nucleotides read TGTGCCAGCAGACAGTCCCCCCAAGAGACCCAGTACTTC.

This chain joins TRBV28 and TRBJ1-1; 7 bases fit TRBD1. The germline gives CDR1 MDHEN, CDR2 SYDVKM. The CDR3 is 15 amino acids. Unmatched junction bases numbered 7, after V lost 2 bases and J lost 4 bases. CDR3 residues: CASSLPLQGGTEAFF. In nucleotides, the CDR3 is TGTGCCAGCAGTTTACCCCTCCAGGGGGGCACTGAAGCTTTCTTT.

This sequence joins TRBV7-9 and TRBJ1-5; 9 bases are shared with TRBD1. The CDR3 is made up of 18 amino acids. After removal of 3 bases from V and 2 bases from J, the junction contained 11 bases not matched to a gene. CDR1 SEHNR and CDR2 FQNEAQ come from the germline V gene (reference sequence). Written as DNA, the CDR3 is TGTGCCAGCAGCTTTTTGGGGACAGGGTATAGGGGCAATCAGCCCCAGCATTTT. Its translation is CASSFLGTGYRGNQPQHF. The full variable domain, with the rest looked up from reference TRBV7-9 and TRBJ1-5, is DTGVSQNPRHKITKRGQNVTFRCDPISEHNRLYWYRQTLGQGPEFLTYFQNEAQLEKSRLLSDRFSAERPKGSFSTLEIQRTEQGDSAMYLCASSFLGTGYRGNQPQHFGDGTRLSIL.

The chain uses TRBV4-1 and TRBJ2-1, with 13 bases that match TRBD2. CDR1 and CDR2 from the germline V gene are MGHRA and YSYEKL. This CDR3 has 19 amino acids. Germline trimming cut 2 bases from V and 4 bases from J; bases unmatched to any gene: 11. The CDR3 reads CASSQLGLAGAFLYNEQFF. CDR3 sequence (DNA): TGCGCCAGCAGCCAACTAGGACTAGCGGGAGCCTTCCTGTACAATGAGCAGTTCTTC.